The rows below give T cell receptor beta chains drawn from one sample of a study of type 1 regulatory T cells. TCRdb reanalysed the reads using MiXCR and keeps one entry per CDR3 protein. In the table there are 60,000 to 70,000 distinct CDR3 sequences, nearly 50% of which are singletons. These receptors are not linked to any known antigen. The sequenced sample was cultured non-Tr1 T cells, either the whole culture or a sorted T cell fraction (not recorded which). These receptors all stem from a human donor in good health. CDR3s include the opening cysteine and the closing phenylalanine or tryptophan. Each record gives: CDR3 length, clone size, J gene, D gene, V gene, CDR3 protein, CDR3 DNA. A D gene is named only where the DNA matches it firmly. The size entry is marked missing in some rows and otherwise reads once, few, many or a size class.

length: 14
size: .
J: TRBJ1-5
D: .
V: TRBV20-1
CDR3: CSSSSVVSNQPQHF
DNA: TGCAGTTCCTCATCAGTAGTCAGCAATCAGCCCCAGCATTTT

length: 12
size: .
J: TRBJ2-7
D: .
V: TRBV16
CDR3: CASSQSGYEQYF
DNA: TGTGCCAGCAGCCAATCGGGTTACGAGCAGTACTTC

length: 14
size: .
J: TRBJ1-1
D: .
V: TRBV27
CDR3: CASRLIQGNTEAFF
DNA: TGTGCCAGCAGGCTCATACAGGGGAACACTGAAGCTTTCTTT

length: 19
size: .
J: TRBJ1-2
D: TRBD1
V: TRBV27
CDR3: CASSPNRGQGAFGIYGYTF
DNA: TGTGCCAGCAGTCCCAACAGAGGACAGGGGGCGTTTGGGATCTATGGCTACACCTTC

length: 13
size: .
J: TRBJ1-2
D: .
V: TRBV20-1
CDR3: CSARDSSNYGYTF
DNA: TGCAGTGCTAGGGACAGCTCTAACTATGGCTACACCTTC

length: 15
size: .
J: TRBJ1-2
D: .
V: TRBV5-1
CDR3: CASSLADPRATGYTF
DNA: TGCGCCAGCAGCTTGGCGGACCCACGGGCGACGGGCTACACCTTC

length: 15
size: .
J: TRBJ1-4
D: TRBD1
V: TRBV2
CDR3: CASRIQGATNEKLFF
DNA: TGTGCCAGCAGGATTCAGGGGGCCACTAATGAAAAACTGTTTTTT

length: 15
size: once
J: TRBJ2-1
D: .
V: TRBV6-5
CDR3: CASSAGLAGYNEQFF
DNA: TGTGCCAGCAGTGCAGGGCTAGCAGGCTACAATGAGCAGTTCTTC

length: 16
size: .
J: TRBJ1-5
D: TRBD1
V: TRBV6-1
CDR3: CASTPLDRGGYQPQHF
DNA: TGTGCCAGCACCCCCTTGGACAGGGGGGGTTATCAGCCCCAGCATTTT

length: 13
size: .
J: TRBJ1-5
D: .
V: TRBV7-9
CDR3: CASRDDRHGPQHF
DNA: TGTGCCAGCAGAGACGACAGGCATGGGCCCCAGCATTTT

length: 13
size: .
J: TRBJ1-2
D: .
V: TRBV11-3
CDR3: CASSLRSLGGYTF
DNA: TGTGCCAGCAGCTTACGCTCCCTCGGAGGCTACACCTTC

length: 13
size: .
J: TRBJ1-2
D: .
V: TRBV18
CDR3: CASSPYGEYGYTF
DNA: TGTGCCAGCTCACCGTATGGAGAGTATGGCTACACCTTC

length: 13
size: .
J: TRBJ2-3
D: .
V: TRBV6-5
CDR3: CASSYTDTDTQYF
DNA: TGTGCCAGCAGTTACACCGACACGGATACGCAGTATTTT

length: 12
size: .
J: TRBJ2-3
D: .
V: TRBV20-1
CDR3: CSVPGSTDTQYF
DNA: TGCAGTGTGCCGGGGTCCACAGATACGCAGTATTTT

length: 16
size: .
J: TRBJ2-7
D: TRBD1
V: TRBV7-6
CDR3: CASSQTGTGNSYEQYF
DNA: TGTGCCAGCAGCCAAACCGGGACAGGGAACTCCTACGAGCAGTACTTC

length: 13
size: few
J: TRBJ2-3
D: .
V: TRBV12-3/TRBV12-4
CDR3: CASRLTGSDTQYF
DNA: TGTGCCAGCAGATTGACAGGTTCAGATACGCAGTATTTT

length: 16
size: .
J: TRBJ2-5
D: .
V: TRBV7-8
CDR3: CASSLWVGNPQETQYF
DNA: TGTGCCAGCAGCTTATGGGTCGGGAACCCCCAAGAGACCCAGTACTTC

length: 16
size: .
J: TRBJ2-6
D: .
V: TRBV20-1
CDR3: CSALEDLSSGANVLTF
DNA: TGCAGTGCCCTTGAGGATCTGAGCTCTGGGGCCAACGTCCTGACTTTC